The 5 T cell receptor beta chains below all came from one sample that was sequenced in a study of graft-versus-host responses after intestinal transplantation. No antigens are known for them. Sequenced by immunoSEQ multiplex PCR; TCRdb stores in-frame clones only, minus some. The repertoire holds about 81,000 clones, with roughly 91% as singletons. Sequences were derived from unstimulated CD4+ T cells sorted from spleen or lymph node cells, sampled before intestinal transplant. These TCRs come from a human donor who received an intestinal transplant.

J is TRBJ2-1 and V is TRBV7-2; 8 positions agree with TRBD2. There are 18 residues in the CDR3. Trimming at V came to 3 bases and at J to 3 bases, leaving 13 bases not matched to a gene. CDR1 and CDR2 (germline): SGHTA, FQGNSA. CDR3 DNA: TGTGCCAGCAGCTTTCAATTCACTAGCGGCATCCTCTACAATGAGCAGTTCTTC. Protein product: CASSFQFTSGILYNEQFF. Using reference TRBV7-2 and TRBJ2-1 for the parts outside the CDR3, the full variable domain is GAGVSQSPSNKVTEKGKDVELRCDPISGHTALYWYRQSLGQGLEFLIYFQGNSAPDKSGLPSDRFSAERTGGSVSTLTIQRTQQEDSAVYLCASSFQFTSGILYNEQFFGPGTRLTVL.

This chain uses TRBV11-2 with TRBJ2-7; TRBD1 matches at 8 bases. Germline V gene lookup returns CDR1 SGHAT and CDR2 FQNNGV. The V segment lost 6 bases and the J segment 0 bases; nucleotides outside the gene matches: 1. CDR3 length: 13 residues. CDR3 region: CASRGQDSYEQYF. CDR3 in DNA: TGTGCCAGCAGGGGACAGGACTCCTACGAGCAGTACTTC. Filled out from reference TRBV11-2 and TRBJ2-7, the complete variable domain reads EAGVAQSPRYKIIEKRQSVAFWCNPISGHATLYWYQQILGQGPKLLIQFQNNGVVDDSQLPKDRFSAERLKGVDSTLKIQPAKLEDSAVYLCASRGQDSYEQYFGPGTRLTVT.

The chain has TRBV9 and TRBJ2-3; the D gene is possibly TRBD2 (6 bases). Germline CDR1 SGDLS, CDR2 YYNGEE. CDR3 length: 15 residues. V was pared by 0 bases and J by 5 bases, with 13 bases between. The CDR3 loop is CASSVATSFGDTQYF. CDR3 coding DNA: TGTGCCAGCAGCGTAGCTACTAGCTTCGGAGATACGCAGTATTTT.

V gene TRBV5-6 combines with J gene TRBJ2-5; 8 bases agree with TRBD2. This CDR3 has 15 amino acids. With 1 base clipped from V and 1 base from J, the junction kept 3 bases outside the gene matches. The germline gives CDR1 SGHDT, CDR2 YYEEEE. The CDR3 nucleotides read TGTGCCAGCAGCTTGCTCGGGAGGGCCCAAGAGACCCAGTACTTC. Its translation is CASSLLGRAQETQYF.

The V call is TRBV6-5, the J call TRBJ2-1, with a possible D match to TRBD2 (5 bases). The V end lost 6 bases, the J end lost 6 bases, and 18 bases lay between the germline ends. This CDR3 has 15 amino acids. CDR1 and CDR2 from the germline V gene are MNHEY and SVGAGI. This chain's CDR3 is CASRRGSLGVNEQFF. In DNA form, the CDR3 reads TGTGCCAGCAGACGCGGTAGTCTCGGGGTCAATGAGCAGTTCTTC.